Following are 15 T cell receptor beta chains from one sample sequenced in a study of spatial heterogeneity in lung cancer. TCRdb redid the calling of the 5' RACE reads with MiXCR, one entry per CDR3 protein. The sample has about 6,900 distinct CDR3 sequences; 3% to 4.5% are singletons. Time point meaning: sample taken at primary tumor resection. Unsorted samples of tumor, nontumor lung or frozen PBMC had their whole RNA sequenced. The material sequenced was normal lung tissue next to the tumor, taken at surgery. Source of these receptors: a female donor with early-stage non-small cell lung cancer.

This clonotype was counted at least ten times. This beta chain is a stray read from a library made for alpha chains; its abundance is not meaningful. The chain couples TRBV6-5 to TRBJ1-1, with D maybe TRBD1 (5 bases). The germline V gene encodes CDR1 MNHEY and CDR2 SVGAGI. V was cut by 0 bases and J by 1 base, with 15 bases left in between. This CDR3 is built from 17 residues. The CDR3, as DNA: TGTGCCAGCAGTTACTCGGCTCGTCAGGGCTCGAACACTGAAGCTTTCTTT. Translating gives CASSYSARQGSNTEAFF.

This clonotype was seen many times. The library was designed around alpha chains, so this beta chain is a stray read whose abundance carries little weight. The chain has TRBV5-1 and TRBJ1-5; maybe TRBD1 (5 bases). Trimming shortened V by 5 bases and J by 3 bases, and 9 bases separated the two germline ends. Germline V CDR1 and CDR2: SGHRS, YFSETQ. The CDR3 spans 13 residues. CDR3 sequence (DNA): TGCGCCAGCAGAGACAGCTTCAATCAGCCCCAGCATTTT. It encodes CASRDSFNQPQHF.

This clonotype was seen ten or more times. This beta chain appears as a stray read in a library generated for alpha chains; its size is not informative. This chain uses TRBV12-3 or TRBV12-4 with TRBJ2-3; 7 nucleotides match TRBD2. The CDR3 has 13 amino acids. V lost 8 bases, J lost 6 bases, and 8 bases stayed unmatched. In DNA, the CDR3 is TGTGCCAGCGGGGGGGGAACGCCGGATACGCAGTATTTT. Its protein product is CASGGGTPDTQYF.

This clonotype was seen at least ten times. This beta chain is a stray sequence in a library constructed for alpha chains; its clone size is not meaningful. The rearrangement joins TRBV20-1 to TRBJ2-7; no definite D call. This CDR3 has 14 amino acids. Germline CDR1 and CDR2: DFQATT and SNEGSKA (reference sequence). V lost 5 bases, J lost 2 bases, and 16 bases lay in between. In DNA form, the CDR3 reads TGCAGTGCTCCTACTCCCTCCTACGCCTACGAGCAGTACTTC. It translates to CSAPTPSYAYEQYF.

Judged by abundance, this clonotype is medium-sized (0.01 to 0.1%). The library was designed around alpha chains, so this beta chain is a stray read whose abundance carries little weight. The chain links TRBV2 to TRBJ2-5; D is possibly TRBD2 (6 bases). The CDR3 is 15 residues long. With 7 bases removed from V and 4 bases from J, the gap between germline ends came to 19 bases. Germline V gives CDR1 SNHLY, CDR2 FYNNEI. As DNA, the CDR3 is TGTGCCAGCACAACCCGGCGGGGCTCGGGAGAGACCCAGTACTTC. It codes for CASTTRRGSGETQYF.

By share, this clonotype ranks as medium-sized. This beta chain came through as a stray read in a library set up for alpha chains, and its size says little. V usage is TRBV20-1 and J usage is TRBJ1-2; TRBD1 is a possible D gene (5 bases). Trimming took 6 bases from V and 6 from J, leaving 17 bases between them. The CDR3 spans 13 residues. CDR1 and CDR2 from the germline V gene are DFQATT and SNEGSKA (reference sequence). The CDR3 DNA follows: TGCAGTGCCGCAGGGATAATGATTGATGGCTACACCTTC. It yields the protein CSAAGIMIDGYTF.

There are many counts of this clonotype. This beta chain is an off-target read within a library intended for alpha chains, so its frequency means little. The chain links TRBV5-1 to TRBJ2-5; 8 nucleotides match TRBD1. Germline CDR1 reads SGHRS; CDR2 reads YFSETQ. The length of the CDR3 is 14 residues. Trimming took 4 bases from V and 2 from J; bases not matched to a gene: 4. The CDR3 protein is CASSQGQGQETQYF. In DNA form, the CDR3 reads TGCGCCAGCAGCCAAGGACAGGGACAAGAGACCCAGTACTTC.

This clonotype was observed many times. Because the library targeted alpha chains, this beta chain is an off-target read whose size means little. This chain links TRBV5-6 with TRBJ2-7; TRBD1 agrees at 9 bases. This CDR3 has 15 amino acids. The V segment lost 1 base and the J segment 2 bases; nucleotides outside the gene matches: 4. The V gene's germline CDR1 is SGHDT and CDR2 YYEEEE. The CDR3 here is CASSLWGQGAYEQYF. Here the CDR3 DNA reads TGTGCCAGCAGCTTGTGGGGACAGGGAGCCTACGAGCAGTACTTC.

Notes on this clonotype: Since the library was made to target alpha chains, this beta chain is a stray read and its abundance is not meaningful. The chain links TRBV20-1 to TRBJ2-1; 7 bases are a match to TRBD2. The CDR3 loop spans 14 amino acids. With 6 bases clipped from V and 4 bases from J, the junction kept 9 bases outside the gene matches. Germline V CDR1 and CDR2: DFQATT, SNEGSKA (reference sequence). The CDR3 sequence: CSAPKRGSYNEQFF. For the CDR3, the DNA is TGCAGTGCGCCTAAGCGGGGTTCTTACAATGAGCAGTTCTTC.

This clonotype was seen many times. This beta chain is off target for a library built for alpha chains, so its abundance means little. The chain carries TRBV5-1 and TRBJ2-7, with TRBD1 identical over 9 bases. CDR3 size: 15 residues. With 0 bases clipped from V and 1 base from J, the junction kept 2 bases outside the gene matches. Germline CDR1 reads SGHRS; CDR2 reads YFSETQ. The CDR3 loop is CASSLGGTGSYEQYF. Here the CDR3 DNA reads TGCGCCAGCAGCTTGGGCGGGACAGGGTCCTACGAGCAGTACTTC.

There are a few counts of this clonotype. This beta chain is a stray sequence in a library constructed for alpha chains; its clone size is not meaningful. The chain joins TRBV6-5 to TRBJ1-6; no clear D gene. Germline CDR1 MNHEY, CDR2 SVGAGI. The CDR3 length is 17 residues. Trimming pared 5 bases from V and 6 bases from J, leaving 20 bases between. CDR3 protein: CASSNDRLAILNSPLHF. CDR3 DNA: TGTGCCAGCAGTAATGACCGATTAGCCATCCTTAATTCACCCCTCCACTTT.

The table lists this clonotype with many counts. A library made for alpha chains picked up this beta chain off target, so its size means little. V usage is TRBV2 and J usage is TRBJ2-5, with TRBD1 matching 9 bases. J gave up 3 bases and V 8 bases, and 4 bases lay outside the gene matches. Per germline, CDR1 SNHLY and CDR2 FYNNEI. This CDR3 has 13 residues. As DNA, the CDR3 is TGTGCCAGCCTGGGACAGGGCGAAGAGACCCAGTACTTC. Its protein is CASLGQGEETQYF. Full variable domain (remainder filled in from reference TRBV2 and TRBJ2-5): EPEVTQTPSHQVTQMGQEVILRCVPISNHLYFYWYRQILGQKVEFLVSFYNNEISEKSEIFDDQFSVERPDGSNFTLKIRSTKLEDSAMYFCASLGQGEETQYFGPGTRLLVL.

A remark on this clonotype: This beta chain slipped into a library made for alpha chains as a stray read, so its size is not meaningful. The chain combines TRBV29-1 with TRBJ2-3; TRBD2 matches 7 bases. The CDR3 is 12 amino acids. Germline trimming cut 8 bases from V and 4 bases from J; bases unmatched to any gene: 6. Germline V gene sequence: CDR1 SQVTM, CDR2 ANQGSEA. CDR3 amino acids: CSLSGEADTQYF. CDR3 bases: TGCAGCCTGAGCGGGGAAGCAGATACGCAGTATTTT.

This clonotype was seen many times. This beta chain came through as a stray read in a library set up for alpha chains, and its size says little. For the CDR3, the DNA is TGTGCCAGCAGCCCCGGGACATCGTACTACGAGCAGTACTTC. This sequence encodes CASSPGTSYYEQYF. The chain couples TRBV7-9 to TRBJ2-7; D may be TRBD1 (6 bases). Germline V gene sequence: CDR1 SEHNR, CDR2 FQNEAQ (reference sequence). V lost 5 bases, J lost 3 bases, and 14 bases lay in between. This CDR3 comprises 14 residues.

In its sample, this clonotype was seen a few times. This beta chain came through as a stray read in a library set up for alpha chains, and its size says little. The chain is built from TRBV10-3 and TRBJ2-1, with 7 bases matching TRBD1. The junction had 13 bases not matched to a gene; V was cut back by 2 bases and J by 15 bases. This CDR3 is built from 14 residues. Germline V gives CDR1 ENHRY, CDR2 SYGVKD. The CDR3 loop reads CAISETPEQGFRFF. CDR3 nucleotide sequence: TGTGCCATCAGTGAGACTCCTGAACAGGGGTTCCGGTTCTTC.